These 10 T cell receptor beta chains were all obtained from the same sample, sequenced in a study of shared clonotypes between healthy human individuals. Here immunoSEQ multiplex PCR was the method, and the copy in TCRdb shows in-frame clones only, minus some. The sample has 2 million to 2.5 million clones; about 94% are singletons. Material: naive CD4+ T cells sorted from blood. Sample subset: CD45RA+ positively selected. The receptor source for this set is a man aged 18 to 29 in good health.

The chain uses TRBV4-1 and TRBJ2-2; D may be TRBD1 or TRBD2 (6 bases each). Germline assignment: CDR1 MGHRA and CDR2 YSYEKL. The CDR3 runs to 16 residues. Trimming removed 5 bases at V and 0 bases at J, with 13 bases between. This CDR3 is CASSNLGGANTGELFF. In nucleotides, the CDR3 is TGCGCCAGCAGCAACCTGGGGGGCGCGAACACCGGGGAGCTGTTTTTT.

The rearrangement links TRBV14 to TRBJ2-7, with 10 bases lining up with TRBD1. J was trimmed by 12 bases and V by 4 bases; bases with no gene match: 3. The germline V gene has CDR1 SGHDN and CDR2 FVKESK. There are 11 residues in the CDR3. This chain's CDR3 is CASSRGQGLYF. CDR3 coding DNA: TGTGCCAGCAGCCGGGGACAGGGGCTGTACTTC.

The CDR3 region has the DNA TGTGCCATCAGTGACTTTTCAGGGGCTACCGGGGAGCTGTTTTTT. Translated: CAISDFSGATGELFF. The J gene is TRBJ2-2, the V gene TRBV10-3; D may be TRBD1 (6 bases). Per germline, CDR1 ENHRY and CDR2 SYGVKD. The CDR3 covers 15 residues. V shed 3 bases and J shed 5 bases, with 13 bases lying between them.

The V gene is TRBV11-1, the J gene TRBJ2-7, with a possible D match to TRBD2 (6 bases). The CDR3 is 13 amino acids. The ends were cut back, 0 bases at V and 7 bases at J, with 10 bases in the middle. Germline lookup yields CDR1 SGHAT and CDR2 FQDESV (reference sequence). The CDR3 loop is CASSLAGAGEQYF. The CDR3, as DNA: TGTGCCAGCAGCTTAGCAGGGGCGGGGGAGCAGTACTTC.

The chain is built from TRBV5-4 and TRBJ2-3; TRBD2 might be the D (5 bases). The CDR3 loop spans 14 amino acids. Germline assignment: CDR1 SGHNT and CDR2 YYREEE (reference sequence). V lost 0 bases and J lost 5, with 10 bases in between. The CDR3 DNA follows: TGTGCCAGCAGCTTGGCGGGGATTGAAGATACGCAGTATTTT. It encodes CASSLAGIEDTQYF. The whole variable domain, filled in from reference TRBV5-4 and TRBJ2-3, reads ETGVTQSPTHLIKTRGQQVTLRCSSQSGHNTVSWYQQALGQGPQFIFQYYREEENGRGNFPPRFSGLQFPNYSSELNVNALELDDSALYLCASSLAGIEDTQYFGPGTRLTVL.

The chain links TRBV7-9 to TRBJ2-2; perhaps TRBD1 as D (5 bases). Trimming removed 4 bases at V and 4 bases at J, with 10 bases between. The germline V gene encodes CDR1 SEHNR and CDR2 FQNEAQ (reference sequence). This CDR3 has 14 residues. The CDR3 region has the DNA TGTGCCAGCAGCTCCTCAGGGTTCACCGGGGAGCTGTTTTTT. Its translation is CASSSSGFTGELFF.

The V and J genes are TRBV7-2 and TRBJ1-4; D not resolved. The CDR3 length is 12 residues. From germline, CDR1 is SGHTA and CDR2 FQGNSA. Trimming removed 5 bases from V and 12 bases from J, with 13 bases in between. The CDR3 region is CASSLNVQELFF. The CDR3 region has the DNA TGTGCCAGCAGCCTAAACGTGCAAGAACTGTTTTTT.

This clone was detected only once. The chain joins TRBV18 to TRBJ2-7, with D perhaps TRBD1 or TRBD2 (6 bases each). CDR3 length: 15 amino acids. Germline assignment: CDR1 KGHSH and CDR2 LQKENI. The germline V and J ends were trimmed by 2 bases and 1 base, with 12 bases remaining between them. The CDR3 DNA follows: TGTGCCAGCTCACCAACAGGGACTCCTTCCTACGAGCAGTACTTC. This gives the protein CASSPTGTPSYEQYF. Filled out from reference TRBV18 and TRBJ2-7, the complete variable domain reads NAGVMQNPRHLVRRRGQEARLRCSPMKGHSHVYWYRQLPEEGLKFMVYLQKENIIDESGMPKERFSAEFPKEGPSILRIQQVVRGDSAAYFCASSPTGTPSYEQYFGPGTRLTVT.

This clone has only a few counts. The CDR3 is CATPDLEQYF. The CDR3, as DNA: TGTGCCACCCCGGACCTCGAGCAGTACTTC. The chain uses TRBV19 and TRBJ2-7, with D unclear. The CDR3 totals 10 residues. Germline CDR1 LNHDA, CDR2 SQIVND (reference sequence). The V gene lost 10 bases and the J gene lost 6 bases, with 10 bases spanning the gap. Full variable domain (missing parts from reference TRBV19 and TRBJ2-7): DGGITQSPKYLFRKEGQNVTLSCEQNLNHDAMYWYRQDPGQGLRLIYYSQIVNDFQKGDIAEGYSVSREKKESFPLTVTSAQKNPTAFYLCATPDLEQYFGPGTRLTVT.

This clone appeared once. Different DNA sequences within this sample yield the same CDR3. V gene TRBV5-6 combines with J gene TRBJ1-2; possible D gene TRBD1, 5 bases. This CDR3 is built from 13 residues. V was cut by 2 bases and J by 4 bases, with 9 bases left in between. From germline, CDR1 is SGHDT and CDR2 YYEEEE. The CDR3 region has the DNA TGTGCCAGCAGCTTTAAGGGGTCCTATGGCTACACCTTC. Amino acid sequence: CASSFKGSYGYTF.